The text below deals with one T cell receptor beta chain. Its specificity is unknown. Graft material was processed, releasing intraepithelial and lamina propria lymphocytes. The entry originates in a study of graft-versus-host responses after intestinal transplantation. Across the whole study: Each recipient received anti-thymocyte globulin induction, then tacrolimus and steroids for approximately 3 years.

The CDR3 has 17 residues. Germline lookup yields CDR1 MDHEN and CDR2 SYDVKM. V lost 3 bases and J lost 7; bases outside the gene matches: 16. Sequenced by immunoSEQ multiplex PCR; TCRdb stores in-frame clones only, minus some. Of 60,000 to 65,000 clones listed, about nine tenths are singletons. General study findings and limits: Ileal or blood samples showed some GvH clones first, and such clones were also found in recipient marrow. There was an association between peak levels of circulating GvH clones and early post-transplant HvG declines.

The chain employs TRBV28 and TRBJ2-7, with 9 bases fitting TRBD2. The TCR comes from a human patient who received an intestinal transplant, so some T cells may come from the graft donor. Sequenced material: ileum tissue, taken approximately 370 days after transplant. DNA for the CDR3: TGTGCCAGCAGTTTTCAGAGCGGGAGGTCCTTTCCACGAGAGCAGTACTTC. It encodes CASSFQSGRSFPREQYF.